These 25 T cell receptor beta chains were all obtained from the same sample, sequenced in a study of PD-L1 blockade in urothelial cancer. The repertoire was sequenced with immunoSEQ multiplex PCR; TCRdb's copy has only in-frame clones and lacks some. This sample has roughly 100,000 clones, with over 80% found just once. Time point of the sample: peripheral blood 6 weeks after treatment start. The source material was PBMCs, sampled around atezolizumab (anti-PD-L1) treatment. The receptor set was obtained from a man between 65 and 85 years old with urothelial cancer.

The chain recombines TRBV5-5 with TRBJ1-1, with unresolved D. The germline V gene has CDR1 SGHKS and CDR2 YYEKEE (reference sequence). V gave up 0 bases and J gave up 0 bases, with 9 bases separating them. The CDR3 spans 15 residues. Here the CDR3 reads CASSLVPGMNTEAFF. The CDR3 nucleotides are TGTGCCAGCAGCTTGGTGCCGGGGATGAACACTGAAGCTTTCTTT.

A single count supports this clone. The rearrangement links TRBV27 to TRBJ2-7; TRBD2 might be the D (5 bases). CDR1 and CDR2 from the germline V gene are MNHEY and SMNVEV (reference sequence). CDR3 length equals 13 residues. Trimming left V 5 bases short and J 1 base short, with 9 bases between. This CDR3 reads CASSHSVSYEQYF. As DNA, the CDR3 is TGTGCCAGCAGTCATAGCGTTTCCTACGAGCAGTACTTC.

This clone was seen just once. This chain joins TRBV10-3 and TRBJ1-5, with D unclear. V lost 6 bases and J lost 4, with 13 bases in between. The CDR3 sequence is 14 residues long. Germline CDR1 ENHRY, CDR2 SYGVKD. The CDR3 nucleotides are TGTGCCATCAGAGACGGGGTTAGTAATCAGCCCCAGCATTTT. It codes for CAIRDGVSNQPQHF.

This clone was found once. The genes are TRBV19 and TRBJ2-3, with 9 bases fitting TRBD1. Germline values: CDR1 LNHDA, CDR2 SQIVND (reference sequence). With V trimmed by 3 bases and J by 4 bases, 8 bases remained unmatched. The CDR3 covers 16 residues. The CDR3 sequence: CASSMPRTGVADTQYF. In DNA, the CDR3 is TGTGCCAGTAGTATGCCCAGGACAGGGGTTGCAGATACGCAGTATTTT. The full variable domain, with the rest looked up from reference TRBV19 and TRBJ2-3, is DGGITQSPKYLFRKEGQNVTLSCEQNLNHDAMYWYRQDPGQGLRLIYYSQIVNDFQKGDIAEGYSVSREKKESFPLTVTSAQKNPTAFYLCASSMPRTGVADTQYFGPGTRLTVL.

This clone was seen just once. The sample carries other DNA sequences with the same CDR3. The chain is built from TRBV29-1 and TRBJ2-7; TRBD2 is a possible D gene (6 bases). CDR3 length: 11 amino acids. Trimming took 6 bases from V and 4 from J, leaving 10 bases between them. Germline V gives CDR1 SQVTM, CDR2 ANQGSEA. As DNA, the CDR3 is TGCAGCGTGACGGGGGATTACGAGCAGTACTTC. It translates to CSVTGDYEQYF.

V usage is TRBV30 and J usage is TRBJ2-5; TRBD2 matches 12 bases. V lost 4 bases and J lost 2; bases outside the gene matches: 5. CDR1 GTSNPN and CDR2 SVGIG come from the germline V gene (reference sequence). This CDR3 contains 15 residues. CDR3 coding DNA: TGTGCCTGGATTCTGACTAGCGGGAGACAAGAGACCCAGTACTTC. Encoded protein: CAWILTSGRQETQYF.

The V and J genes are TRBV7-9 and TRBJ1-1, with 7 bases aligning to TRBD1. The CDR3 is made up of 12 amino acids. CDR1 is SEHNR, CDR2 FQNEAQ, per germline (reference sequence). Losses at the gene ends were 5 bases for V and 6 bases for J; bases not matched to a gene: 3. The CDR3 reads CASSVDRAEAFF. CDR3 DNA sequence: TGTGCCAGCAGCGTCGACAGGGCTGAAGCTTTCTTT.

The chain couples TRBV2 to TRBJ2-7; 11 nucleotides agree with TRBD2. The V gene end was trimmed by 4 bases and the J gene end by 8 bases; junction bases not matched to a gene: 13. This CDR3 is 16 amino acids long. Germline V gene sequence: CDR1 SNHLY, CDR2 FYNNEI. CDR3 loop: CASSVGTSGNLRKQYF. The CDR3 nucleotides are TGTGCCAGCAGTGTAGGGACTAGCGGAAACCTACGCAAGCAGTACTTC.

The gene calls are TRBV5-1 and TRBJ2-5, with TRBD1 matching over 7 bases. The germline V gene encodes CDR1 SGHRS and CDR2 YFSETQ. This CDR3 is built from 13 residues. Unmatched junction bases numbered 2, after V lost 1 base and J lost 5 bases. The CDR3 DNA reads TGCGCCAGCAGCTTGACCAGGGGGGAGACCCAGTACTTC. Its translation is CASSLTRGETQYF. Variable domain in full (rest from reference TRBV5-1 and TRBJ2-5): KAGVTQTPRYLIKTRGQQVTLSCSPISGHRSVSWYQQTPGQGLQFLFEYFSETQRNKGNFPGRFSGRQFSNSRSEMNVSTLELGDSALYLCASSLTRGETQYFGPGTRLLVL.

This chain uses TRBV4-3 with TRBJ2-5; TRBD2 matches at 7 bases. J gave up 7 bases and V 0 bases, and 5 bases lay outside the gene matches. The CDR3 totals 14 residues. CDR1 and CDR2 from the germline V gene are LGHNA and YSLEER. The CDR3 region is CASSQDSASGTQYF. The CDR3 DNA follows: TGCGCCAGCAGCCAAGATTCGGCTAGCGGGACCCAGTACTTC.

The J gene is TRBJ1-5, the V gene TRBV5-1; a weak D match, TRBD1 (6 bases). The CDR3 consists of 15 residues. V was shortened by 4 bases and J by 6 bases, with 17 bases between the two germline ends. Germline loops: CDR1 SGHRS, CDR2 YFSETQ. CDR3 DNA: TGCGCCAGCAGCCCGGAGGGGGGGGGCGGTCAGCCCCAGCATTTT. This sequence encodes CASSPEGGGGQPQHF. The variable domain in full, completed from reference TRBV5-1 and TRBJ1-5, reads KAGVTQTPRYLIKTRGQQVTLSCSPISGHRSVSWYQQTPGQGLQFLFEYFSETQRNKGNFPGRFSGRQFSNSRSEMNVSTLELGDSALYLCASSPEGGGGQPQHFGDGTRLSIL.

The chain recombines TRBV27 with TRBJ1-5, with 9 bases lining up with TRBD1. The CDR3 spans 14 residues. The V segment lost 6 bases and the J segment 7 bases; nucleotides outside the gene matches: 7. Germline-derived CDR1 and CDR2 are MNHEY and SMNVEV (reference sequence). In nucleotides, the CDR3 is TGTGCCAGCAGATCGGGACAGGGTAACCAGCCCCAGCATTTT. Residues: CASRSGQGNQPQHF.

The CDR3 protein is CASSLLGTSETYEQYF. The CDR3 DNA follows: TGTGCCAGCAGTTTACTGGGGACTAGCGAGACCTACGAGCAGTACTTC. The chain joins TRBV27 to TRBJ2-7; 10 bases line up with TRBD2. The germline V gene encodes CDR1 MNHEY and CDR2 SMNVEV (reference sequence). Trimming removed 2 bases from V and 2 bases from J; junction bases left unmatched: 6. This CDR3 has 16 amino acids.

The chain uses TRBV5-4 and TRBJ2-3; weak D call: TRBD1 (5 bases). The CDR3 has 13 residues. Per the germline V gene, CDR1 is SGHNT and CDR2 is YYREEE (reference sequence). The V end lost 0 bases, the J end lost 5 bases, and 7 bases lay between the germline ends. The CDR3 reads CASSLDRQDTQYF. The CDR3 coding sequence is TGTGCCAGCAGCTTGGACAGGCAAGATACGCAGTATTTT.

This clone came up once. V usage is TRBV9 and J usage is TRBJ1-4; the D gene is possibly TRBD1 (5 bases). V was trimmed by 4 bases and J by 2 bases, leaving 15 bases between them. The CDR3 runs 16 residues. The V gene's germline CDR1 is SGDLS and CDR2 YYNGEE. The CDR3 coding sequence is TGTGCCAGCAGCCCGGGGGGGGGACCGACTAATGAAAAACTGTTTTTT. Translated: CASSPGGGPTNEKLFF.

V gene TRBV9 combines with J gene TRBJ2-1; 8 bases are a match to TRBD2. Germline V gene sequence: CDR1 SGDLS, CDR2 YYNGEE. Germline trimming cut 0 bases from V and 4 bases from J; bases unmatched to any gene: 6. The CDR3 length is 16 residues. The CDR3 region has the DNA TGTGCCAGCAGCGTAGTCGGTAGCGGGGAGTACAATGAGCAGTTCTTC. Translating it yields CASSVVGSGEYNEQFF.

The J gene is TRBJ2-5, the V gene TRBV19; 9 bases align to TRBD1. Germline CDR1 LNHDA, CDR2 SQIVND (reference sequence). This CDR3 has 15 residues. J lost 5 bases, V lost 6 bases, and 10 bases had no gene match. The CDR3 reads CASRGGQGQGETQYF. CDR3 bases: TGTGCCAGTAGGGGGGGACAGGGTCAGGGGGAGACCCAGTACTTC.

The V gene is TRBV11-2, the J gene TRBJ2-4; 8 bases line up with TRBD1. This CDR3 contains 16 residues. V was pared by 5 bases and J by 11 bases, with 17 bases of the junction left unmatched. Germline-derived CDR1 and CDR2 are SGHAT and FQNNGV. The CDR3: CASSPRPGTGKEVQYF. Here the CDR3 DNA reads TGTGCCAGCAGCCCCCGTCCCGGGACAGGAAAAGAGGTTCAGTACTTC.

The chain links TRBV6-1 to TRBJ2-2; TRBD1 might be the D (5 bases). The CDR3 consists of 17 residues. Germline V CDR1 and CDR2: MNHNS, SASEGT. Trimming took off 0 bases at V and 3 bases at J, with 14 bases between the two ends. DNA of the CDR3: TGTGCCAGCAGTGAAGCCCTGTGGGGCCAGGACACCGGGGAGCTGTTTTTT. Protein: CASSEALWGQDTGELFF.

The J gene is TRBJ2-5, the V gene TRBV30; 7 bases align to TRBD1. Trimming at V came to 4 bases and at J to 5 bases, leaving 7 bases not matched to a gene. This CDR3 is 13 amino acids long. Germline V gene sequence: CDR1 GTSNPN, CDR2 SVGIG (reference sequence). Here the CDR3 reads CAWNNRGRETQYF. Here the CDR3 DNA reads TGTGCCTGGAACAACAGGGGACGCGAGACCCAGTACTTC.

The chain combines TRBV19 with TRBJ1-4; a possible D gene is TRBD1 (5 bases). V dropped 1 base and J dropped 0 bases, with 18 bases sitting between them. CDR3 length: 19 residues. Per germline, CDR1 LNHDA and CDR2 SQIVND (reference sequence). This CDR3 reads CASSIGLGQRYATNEKLFF. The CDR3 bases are TGTGCCAGTAGTATAGGTCTCGGACAACGCTATGCAACTAATGAAAAACTGTTTTTT.

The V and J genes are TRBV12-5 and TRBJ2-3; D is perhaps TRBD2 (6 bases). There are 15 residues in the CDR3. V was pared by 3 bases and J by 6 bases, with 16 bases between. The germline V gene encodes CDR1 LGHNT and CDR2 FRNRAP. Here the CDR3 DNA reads TGTGCTAGTGGTTTCGGCGGGATTAAGGTGGATACGCAGTATTTT. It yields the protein CASGFGGIKVDTQYF.

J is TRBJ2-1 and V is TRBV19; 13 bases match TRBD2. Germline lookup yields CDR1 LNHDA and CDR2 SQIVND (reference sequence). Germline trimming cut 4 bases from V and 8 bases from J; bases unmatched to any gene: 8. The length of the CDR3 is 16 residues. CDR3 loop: CASSRGTSGTDDEQFF. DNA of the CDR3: TGTGCCAGTAGTAGGGGGACTAGCGGGACAGATGATGAGCAGTTCTTC.

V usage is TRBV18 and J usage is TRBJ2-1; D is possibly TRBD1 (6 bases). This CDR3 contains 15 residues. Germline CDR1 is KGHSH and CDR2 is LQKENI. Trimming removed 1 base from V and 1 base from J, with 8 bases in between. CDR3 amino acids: CASSPQQGSYNEQFF. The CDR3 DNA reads TGTGCCAGCTCACCACAACAGGGATCCTACAATGAGCAGTTCTTC.

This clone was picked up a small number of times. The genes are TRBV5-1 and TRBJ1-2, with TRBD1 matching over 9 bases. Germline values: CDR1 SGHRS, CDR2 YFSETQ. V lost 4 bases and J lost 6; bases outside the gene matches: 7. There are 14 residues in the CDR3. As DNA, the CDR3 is TGCGCCAGCAGCGCTCGACAGGGGGAGGATGGCTACACCTTC. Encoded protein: CASSARQGEDGYTF.